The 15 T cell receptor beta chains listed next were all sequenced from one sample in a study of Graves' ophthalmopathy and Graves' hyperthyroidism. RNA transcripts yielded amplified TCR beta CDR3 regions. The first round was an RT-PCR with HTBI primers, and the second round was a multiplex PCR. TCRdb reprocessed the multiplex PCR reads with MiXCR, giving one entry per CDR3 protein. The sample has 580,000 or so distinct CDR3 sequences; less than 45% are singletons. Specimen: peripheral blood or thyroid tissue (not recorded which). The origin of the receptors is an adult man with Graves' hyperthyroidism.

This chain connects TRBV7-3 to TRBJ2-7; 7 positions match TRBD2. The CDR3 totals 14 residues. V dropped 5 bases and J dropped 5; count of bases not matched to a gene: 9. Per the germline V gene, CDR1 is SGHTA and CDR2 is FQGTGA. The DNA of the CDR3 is TGTGCCAGCAGCAAAACTAGCGCCGGTGACGAGCAGTACTTC. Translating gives CASSKTSAGDEQYF. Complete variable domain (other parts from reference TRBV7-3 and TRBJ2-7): GAGVSQTPSNKVTEKGKYVELRCDPISGHTALYWYRQSLGQGPEFLIYFQGTGAADDSGLPNDRFFAVRPEGSVSTLKIQRTERGDSAVYLCASSKTSAGDEQYFGPGTRLTVT.

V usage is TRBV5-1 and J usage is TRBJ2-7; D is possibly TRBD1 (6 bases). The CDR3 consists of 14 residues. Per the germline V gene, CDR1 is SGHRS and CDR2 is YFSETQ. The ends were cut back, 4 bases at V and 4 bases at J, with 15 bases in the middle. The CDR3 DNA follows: TGCGCCAGCAGCATCGGGACATCGATTTACGAGCAGTACTTC. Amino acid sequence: CASSIGTSIYEQYF.

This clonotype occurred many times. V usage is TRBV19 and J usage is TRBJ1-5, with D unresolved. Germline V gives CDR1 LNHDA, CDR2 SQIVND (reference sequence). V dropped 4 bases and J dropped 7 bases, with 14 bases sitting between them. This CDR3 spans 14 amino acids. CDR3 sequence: CASSTPWGPQPQHF. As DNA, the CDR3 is TGTGCCAGTAGTACTCCGTGGGGTCCCCAGCCCCAGCATTTT.

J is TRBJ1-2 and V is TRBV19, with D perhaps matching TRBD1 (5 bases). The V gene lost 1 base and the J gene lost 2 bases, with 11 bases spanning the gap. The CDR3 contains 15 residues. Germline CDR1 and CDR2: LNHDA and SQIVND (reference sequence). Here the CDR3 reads CASSIGYRTNYGYTF. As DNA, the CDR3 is TGTGCCAGTAGTATAGGTTACAGGACCAACTATGGCTACACCTTC.

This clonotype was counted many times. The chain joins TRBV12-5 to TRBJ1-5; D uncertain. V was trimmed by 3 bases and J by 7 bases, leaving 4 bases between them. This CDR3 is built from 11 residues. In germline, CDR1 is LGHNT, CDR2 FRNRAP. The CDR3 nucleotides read TGTGCTAGTGGTTTTGGGCAGCCCCAGCATTTT. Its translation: CASGFGQPQHF.

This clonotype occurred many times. The chain's CDR3 is CASSFVLDQPQHF. The CDR3 region has the DNA TGTGCCAGCAGTTTTGTCTTGGATCAGCCCCAGCATTTT. The genes are TRBV12-3 or TRBV12-4 and TRBJ1-5, with D unclear. V was shortened by 3 bases and J by 5 bases, with 8 bases between the two germline ends. CDR3 length: 13 residues.

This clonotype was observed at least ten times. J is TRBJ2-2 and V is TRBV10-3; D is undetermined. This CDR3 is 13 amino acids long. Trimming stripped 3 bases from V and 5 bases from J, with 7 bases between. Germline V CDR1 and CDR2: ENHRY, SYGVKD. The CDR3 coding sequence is TGTGCCATCAGTGAAGAAAGAACCGGGGAGCTGTTTTTT. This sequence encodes CAISEERTGELFF.

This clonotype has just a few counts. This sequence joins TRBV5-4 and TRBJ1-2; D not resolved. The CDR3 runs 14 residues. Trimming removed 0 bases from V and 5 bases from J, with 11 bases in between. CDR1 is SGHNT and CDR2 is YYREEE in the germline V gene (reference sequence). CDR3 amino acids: CASSLAPGKYGYTF. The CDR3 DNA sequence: TGTGCCAGCAGCTTGGCCCCTGGGAAATATGGCTACACCTTC.

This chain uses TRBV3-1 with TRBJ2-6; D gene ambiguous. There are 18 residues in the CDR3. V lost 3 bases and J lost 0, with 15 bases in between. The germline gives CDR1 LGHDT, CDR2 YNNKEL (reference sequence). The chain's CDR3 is CASSQVHLTLSGANVLTF. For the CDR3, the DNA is TGTGCCAGCAGCCAGGTACACCTCACCCTCTCTGGGGCCAACGTCCTGACTTTC.

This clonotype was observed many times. CDR3 bases: TGCGCCAGCAGACTACAGGGGGCAAATTCACCCCTCCACTTT. Translating gives CASRLQGANSPLHF. V is TRBV4-1 and J is TRBJ1-6, with TRBD1 matching 9 bases. The CDR3 extends over 14 amino acids. Germline V gene sequence: CDR1 MGHRA, CDR2 YSYEKL. J gave up 7 bases and V 6 bases, and 4 bases lay outside the gene matches.

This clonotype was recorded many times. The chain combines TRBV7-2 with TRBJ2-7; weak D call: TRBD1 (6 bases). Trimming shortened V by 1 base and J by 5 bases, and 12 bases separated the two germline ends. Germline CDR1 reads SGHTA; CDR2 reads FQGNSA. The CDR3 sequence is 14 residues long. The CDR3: CASSLVGARDEQYF. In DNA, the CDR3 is TGTGCCAGCAGCTTAGTGGGGGCGCGTGACGAGCAGTACTTC.

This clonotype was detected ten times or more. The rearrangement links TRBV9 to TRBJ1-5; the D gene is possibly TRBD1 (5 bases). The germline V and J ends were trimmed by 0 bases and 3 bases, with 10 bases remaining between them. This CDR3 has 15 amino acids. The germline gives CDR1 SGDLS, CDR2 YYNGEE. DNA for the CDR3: TGTGCCAGCAGCGTAGTGACAGACGACAATCAGCCCCAGCATTTT. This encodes CASSVVTDDNQPQHF.

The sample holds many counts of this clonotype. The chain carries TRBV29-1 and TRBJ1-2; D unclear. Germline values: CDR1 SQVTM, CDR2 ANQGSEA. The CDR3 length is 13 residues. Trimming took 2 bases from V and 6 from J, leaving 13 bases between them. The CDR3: CSVERARSHGYTF. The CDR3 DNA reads TGCAGCGTTGAACGGGCAAGATCGCATGGCTACACCTTC.

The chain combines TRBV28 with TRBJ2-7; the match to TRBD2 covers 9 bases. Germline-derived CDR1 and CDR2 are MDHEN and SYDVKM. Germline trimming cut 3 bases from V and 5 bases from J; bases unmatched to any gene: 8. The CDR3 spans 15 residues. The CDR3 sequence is CASSFRLAGFNEQYF. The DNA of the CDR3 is TGTGCCAGCAGTTTCCGGCTAGCGGGATTCAACGAGCAGTACTTC.

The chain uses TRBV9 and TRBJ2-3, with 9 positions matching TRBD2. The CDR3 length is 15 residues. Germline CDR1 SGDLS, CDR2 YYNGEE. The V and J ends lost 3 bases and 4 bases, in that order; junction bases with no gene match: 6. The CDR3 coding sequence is TGTGCCAGCAGCGGGGTGACTAGCGGATCAGATACGCAGTATTTT. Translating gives CASSGVTSGSDTQYF.